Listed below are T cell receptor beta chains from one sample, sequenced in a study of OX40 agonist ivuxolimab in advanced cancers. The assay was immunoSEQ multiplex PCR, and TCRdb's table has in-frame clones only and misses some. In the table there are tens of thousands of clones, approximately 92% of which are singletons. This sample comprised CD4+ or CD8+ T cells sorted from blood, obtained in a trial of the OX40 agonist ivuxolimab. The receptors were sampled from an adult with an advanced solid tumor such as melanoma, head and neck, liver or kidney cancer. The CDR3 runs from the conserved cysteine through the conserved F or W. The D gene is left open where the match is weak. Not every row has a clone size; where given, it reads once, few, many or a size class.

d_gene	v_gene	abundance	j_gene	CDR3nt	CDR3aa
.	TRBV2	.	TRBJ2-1	TGTGCCACCACAGTCGGGGCGTCTGAGCAGTTCTTC	CATTVGASEQFF
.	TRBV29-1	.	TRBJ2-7	TGCAGCGTTGTTTACAGGGTGGACTCCTACGAGCAGTACTTC	CSVVYRVDSYEQYF
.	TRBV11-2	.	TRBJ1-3	TGTGCCAGCAGCTCGCTTTTCGGACGACGAAGAAACACCATATATTTT	CASSSLFGRRRNTIYF
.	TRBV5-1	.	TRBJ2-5	TGCGCCAGCAGCTTGTTCGAAGAGACCCAGTACTTC	CASSLFEETQYF
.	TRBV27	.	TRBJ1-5	TGTGCCAGCAGGGTACATAGCAATCAGCCCCAGCATTTT	CASRVHSNQPQHF
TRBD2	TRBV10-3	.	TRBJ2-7	TGTGCCGGCAGGCGGGAGAGGGGTGAGCAGTACTTC	CAGRRERGEQYF
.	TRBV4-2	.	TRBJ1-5	TGTGCCAGCAGCCAAGGGGCCGATGGCAATCAGCCCCAGCATTTT	CASSQGADGNQPQHF
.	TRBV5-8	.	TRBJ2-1	TGTGCCAGCAGCTTGTTGCGCCTCTCCTACAATGAGCAGTTCTTC	CASSLLRLSYNEQFF
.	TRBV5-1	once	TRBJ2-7	TGCGCCAGCAGCCTCGTTAGCGCCCCCTCCTACGAGCAGTACTTC	CASSLVSAPSYEQYF
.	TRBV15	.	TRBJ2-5	TGTGCCACCAGCAGAGGTCCCAGGAAAGAGACCCAGTACTTC	CATSRGPRKETQYF
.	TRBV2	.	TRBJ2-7	TGTGCCAGCTCATACCACTACGAGCAGTACTTC	CASSYHYEQYF
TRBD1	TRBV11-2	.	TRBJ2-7	TGTGCCAGCAGCTCTATACGTGGACAGGGAAGCTACGAGCAGTACTTC	CASSSIRGQGSYEQYF
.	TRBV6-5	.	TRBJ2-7	TGTGCCAGCAGTTACTCGACCTCCTACGAGCAGTACTTC	CASSYSTSYEQYF
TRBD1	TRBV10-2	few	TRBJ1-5	TGCGCCAGCAGTGATTACGGAGGGGGCCATCAGCCCCAGCATTTT	CASSDYGGGHQPQHF
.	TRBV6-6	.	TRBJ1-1	TGTGCCATTAGGGGTGGGACTGAAGCTTTCTTT	CAIRGGTEAFF
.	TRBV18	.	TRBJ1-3	TGTGCCAGCTCACCACCGGGTAGGGCTGGTGGAAACACCATATATTTT	CASSPPGRAGGNTIYF
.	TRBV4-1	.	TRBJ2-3	TGCGCCAGCAGCCAAGATGTTCTAGCCGGCACAGATACGCAGTATTTT	CASSQDVLAGTDTQYF
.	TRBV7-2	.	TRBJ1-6	TGTGCCAGCAGCATCCACTACAGTGATAATTCACCCCTCCACTTT	CASSIHYSDNSPLHF
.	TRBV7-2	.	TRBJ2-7	TGTGCCAGCAGCCCTAGCCGGCTCGGCGTGTACTTC	CASSPSRLGVYF
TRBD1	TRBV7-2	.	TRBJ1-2	TGTGCCAGCAGTTTAACAGGGGTTCGGACAGGGTACACCTTC	CASSLTGVRTGYTF
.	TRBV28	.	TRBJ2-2	TGTGCCAGCAGTTTCGTGGGAGCCGTATCGGGGGAGCTGTTTTTT	CASSFVGAVSGELFF
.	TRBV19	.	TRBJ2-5	TGTGCCAGTAGTATAGGGCAAGAGACCCAGTACTTC	CASSIGQETQYF
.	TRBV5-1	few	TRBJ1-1	TGCGCCAGACGTCGCGAGGGACATTTATCCATGAACACTGAAGCTTTCTTT	CARRREGHLSMNTEAFF
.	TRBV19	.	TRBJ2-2	TGTGCCAGCGCTCGGGCAGGGGACACCGGGGAGCTGTTTTTT	CASARAGDTGELFF
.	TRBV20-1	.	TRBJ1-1	TGCAGTGCTATTTTCCAGACGGTAGCTTTCTTT	CSAIFQTVAFF
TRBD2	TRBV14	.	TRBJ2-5	TGTGCCAGCAGCCAACGGCTAGCGGGAGGAGAACGAGAGACCCAGTACTTC	CASSQRLAGGERETQYF
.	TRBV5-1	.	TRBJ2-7	TGCGCCAGCAGGTCAGGGGTCGGCGAGCAGTACTTC	CASRSGVGEQYF
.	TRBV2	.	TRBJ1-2	TGTGCCAGCAGTGTTGAACAGGCCCTCAGTCACACCTTC	CASSVEQALSHTF
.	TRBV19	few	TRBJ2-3	TGTGCCAGTAGTATAGTCCGCACCACAGATACGCAGTATTTT	CASSIVRTTDTQYF
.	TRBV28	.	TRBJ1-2	TGTGCCAGCAGTCCCGGGTGGAACTATGGCTACACCTTC	CASSPGWNYGYTF
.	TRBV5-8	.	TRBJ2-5	TGTGCCAGCAGCTTGGAATCCAGGCAAGAGACCCAGTACTTC	CASSLESRQETQYF
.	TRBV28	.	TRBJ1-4	TGTGCCAGCACCGTAAATGAAAAACTGTTTTTT	CASTVNEKLFF
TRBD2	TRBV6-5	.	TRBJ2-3	TGTGCCAGCAGTTCTCCTAGCGGGGGGAGGGATACGCAGTATTTT	CASSSPSGGRDTQYF
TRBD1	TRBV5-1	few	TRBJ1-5	TGCGCCAGCAGCCTGGGACAGAATCAGCCCCAGCATTTT	CASSLGQNQPQHF
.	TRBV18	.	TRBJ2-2	TGTGCCAGCTCACCTACCGGGTCAGACGCGGACACCGGGGAGCTGTTTTTT	CASSPTGSDADTGELFF
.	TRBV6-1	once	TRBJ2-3	TGTGCCAGCAGTGAACTGCGGGTCACAGATACGCAGTATTTT	CASSELRVTDTQYF
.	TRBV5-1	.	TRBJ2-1	TGCGCCAGCAGCTTGGGCGGGACAGTTTACAATGAGCAGTTCTTC	CASSLGGTVYNEQFF
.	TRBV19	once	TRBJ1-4	TGTGCCAGCAGATTCGCCGGGAACGAAAAACTGTTTTTT	CASRFAGNEKLFF